These 30 T cell receptor beta chains originate from one sample sequenced in a study of T cells in localized non-small cell lung cancer. The repertoire was sequenced with immunoSEQ multiplex PCR; TCRdb's copy has only in-frame clones and lacks some. Among about 52,000 clones listed, around 87% were seen once. Here the sequenced sample was PBMCs, taken before any cancer treatment. The receptors here all came from a female donor with stage II lung adenocarcinoma.

CDR3 nucleotide sequence: TGTGCCAGCAGCTCGGGACTCAACTACGAGCAGTACTTC. The encoded protein is CASSSGLNYEQYF. The V gene is TRBV4-2, the J gene TRBJ2-7; perhaps TRBD2 as D (6 bases). Per germline, CDR1 LGHNA and CDR2 YNFKEQ. This CDR3 is built from 13 residues. V was shortened by 5 bases and J by 3 bases, with 11 bases between the two germline ends.

The V and J genes are TRBV19 and TRBJ2-7; TRBD1 matches 9 bases. With V trimmed by 6 bases and J by 0 bases, 6 bases remained unmatched. Germline V gives CDR1 LNHDA, CDR2 SQIVND (reference sequence). This CDR3 region has 15 residues. The CDR3 loop is CASSPQGQGSYEQYF. The CDR3, as DNA: TGTGCCAGTAGCCCCCAGGGACAGGGCTCCTACGAGCAGTACTTC.

The genes are TRBV10-3 and TRBJ1-5, with 7 bases identical to TRBD1. The V segment lost 6 bases and the J segment 0 bases; nucleotides outside the gene matches: 5. The germline V gene encodes CDR1 ENHRY and CDR2 SYGVKD. The CDR3 loop spans 15 amino acids. CDR3 coding DNA: TGTGCCATCAGCGCGGGACAGTCTAGCAATCAGCCCCAGCATTTT. It translates to CAISAGQSSNQPQHF.

The chain links TRBV6-1 to TRBJ1-2, with D perhaps TRBD1 (5 bases). The CDR3 runs 12 residues. V lost 5 bases and J 12 bases, leaving 16 bases between the germline ends. Germline CDR1 and CDR2: MNHNS and SASEGT. This chain's CDR3 is CASSSTRQSNTF. CDR3 nucleotides: TGTGCCAGCAGTTCCACCCGACAGAGCAACACCTTC.

This chain uses TRBV30 with TRBJ2-7, with 8 bases that match TRBD2. Trimming cost V 0 bases and J 7 bases; bases outside gene matches: 8. The CDR3 totals 14 residues. The germline V gene encodes CDR1 GTSNPN and CDR2 SVGIG (reference sequence). The CDR3 spells CAWSVSGGTGEQYF. The CDR3 DNA reads as TGTGCCTGGAGTGTAAGCGGGGGAACGGGGGAGCAGTACTTC.

This chain joins TRBV9 and TRBJ1-2; 9 nucleotides agree with TRBD1. The length of the CDR3 is 19 residues. Per germline, CDR1 SGDLS and CDR2 YYNGEE. Trimming removed 4 bases from V and 2 bases from J; junction bases left unmatched: 18. CDR3 in DNA: TGTGCCAGCAGCATTAATCCGGGACAGGGAACACTCTCAAACTATGGCTACACCTTC. It is translated as CASSINPGQGTLSNYGYTF.

The J gene is TRBJ2-3, the V gene TRBV7-9, with D possibly TRBD2 on 5 matching bases. The length of the CDR3 is 14 residues. CDR1 SEHNR and CDR2 FQNEAQ come from the germline V gene (reference sequence). With 1 base removed from V and 7 bases from J, the gap between germline ends came to 12 bases. The CDR3 region is CASSLGLAGYTQYF. As DNA, the CDR3 is TGTGCCAGCAGCTTAGGTCTAGCAGGTTATACGCAGTATTTT.

The V call is TRBV5-1, the J call TRBJ1-2; 7 bases align to TRBD1. J gave up 8 bases and V 0 bases, and 10 bases lay outside the gene matches. Germline V gene lookup returns CDR1 SGHRS and CDR2 YFSETQ. This CDR3 has 15 amino acids. CDR3 in amino acids: CASSLERGPNRGYTF. Here the CDR3 DNA reads TGCGCCAGCAGCTTGGAGAGGGGGCCCAATCGGGGCTACACCTTC.

The chain links TRBV5-6 to TRBJ1-2; D might be TRBD1 (6 bases). V dropped 2 bases and J dropped 8 bases, with 16 bases sitting between them. Germline CDR1 reads SGHDT; CDR2 reads YYEEEE. The CDR3 covers 14 residues. This chain's CDR3 is CASSLPGQPHGYTF. The CDR3 DNA reads as TGTGCCAGCAGCTTACCCGGACAGCCCCACGGCTACACCTTC.

The J gene is TRBJ1-6, the V gene TRBV18; D is perhaps TRBD1 (6 bases). Per germline, CDR1 KGHSH and CDR2 LQKENI. Trimming removed 1 base from V and 3 bases from J, with 10 bases in between. This CDR3 has 16 amino acids. CDR3 amino acids: CASSPHRAFYNSPLHF. The CDR3 DNA reads as TGTGCCAGCTCACCACACAGGGCCTTCTATAATTCACCCCTCCACTTT.

This sequence joins TRBV5-1 and TRBJ2-5; 8 bases match TRBD1. V lost 7 bases, J lost 5 bases, and 13 bases stayed unmatched. The CDR3 is 15 residues long. Germline CDR1 and CDR2: SGHRS and YFSETQ. The CDR3 DNA reads TGCGCCAGCCAACCCGGGGCAGGGGGCCAGGAGACCCAGTACTTC. As protein: CASQPGAGGQETQYF. The full variable domain, with the rest looked up from reference TRBV5-1 and TRBJ2-5, is KAGVTQTPRYLIKTRGQQVTLSCSPISGHRSVSWYQQTPGQGLQFLFEYFSETQRNKGNFPGRFSGRQFSNSRSEMNVSTLELGDSALYLCASQPGAGGQETQYFGPGTRLLVL.

The chain links TRBV7-9 to TRBJ2-5, with TRBD1 identical over 8 bases. CDR3 length: 16 residues. V lost 2 bases, J lost 4 bases, and 9 bases stayed unmatched. Germline V gene lookup returns CDR1 SEHNR and CDR2 FQNEAQ (reference sequence). CDR3 residues: CASSLSARTGRETQYF. The CDR3 nucleotides read TGTGCCAGCAGCTTATCGGCCAGGACAGGGCGAGAGACCCAGTACTTC.

The CDR3 sequence: CASRSRTAGNTIYF. CDR3 bases: TGTGCCAGCAGATCCCGGACTGCTGGAAACACCATATATTTT. V gene TRBV6-5 combines with J gene TRBJ1-3; no definite D call. This CDR3 has 14 residues. V was cut by 6 bases and J by 2 bases, with 11 bases left in between. The germline V gene encodes CDR1 MNHEY and CDR2 SVGAGI.

V usage is TRBV12-5 and J usage is TRBJ1-1; D might be TRBD1 (5 bases). The germline V gene has CDR1 LGHNT and CDR2 FRNRAP. This CDR3 contains 13 residues. Trimming cost V 2 bases and J 4 bases, with 8 bases left between them. The CDR3 loop reads CASGLRQGTEAFF. The DNA for the CDR3 is TGTGCTAGTGGTTTGAGGCAGGGCACTGAAGCTTTCTTT. Together with reference TRBV12-5 and TRBJ1-1, the CDR3 gives the full variable domain: DARVTQTPRHKVTEMGQEVTMRCQPILGHNTVFWYRQTMMQGLELLAYFRNRAPLDDSGMPKDRFSAEMPDATLATLKIQPSEPRDSAVYFCASGLRQGTEAFFGQGTRLTVV.

The gene calls are TRBV4-1 and TRBJ2-3; D uncertain. Trimming pared 4 bases from V and 2 bases from J, leaving 4 bases between. The CDR3 has 12 amino acids. The V gene's germline CDR1 is MGHRA and CDR2 YSYEKL. CDR3 amino acids: CASSPNTDTQYF. In DNA form, the CDR3 reads TGCGCCAGCAGCCCGAACACAGATACGCAGTATTTT.

This clone appeared a few times. This chain uses TRBV6-1 with TRBJ1-2; D remains unclear. CDR3 length equals 10 residues. Trimming took off 7 bases at V and 3 bases at J, with 3 bases between the two ends. The V gene's germline CDR1 is MNHNS and CDR2 SASEGT. The CDR3 sequence is CASNDYGYTF. CDR3 DNA: TGTGCCAGCAACGACTATGGCTACACCTTC.

The chain uses TRBV2 and TRBJ1-1; 7 bases fit TRBD1. The CDR3 sequence is 10 residues long. CDR1 and CDR2 (germline): SNHLY, FYNNEI. The ends lost 6 bases at V and 8 bases at J; junction bases unmatched: 0. In DNA form, the CDR3 reads TGTGCCAGCAGGGGACAGGAAGCTTTCTTT. Translating it yields CASRGQEAFF. Full variable domain (rest looked up from reference TRBV2 and TRBJ1-1): EPEVTQTPSHQVTQMGQEVILRCVPISNHLYFYWYRQILGQKVEFLVSFYNNEISEKSEIFDDQFSVERPDGSNFTLKIRSTKLEDSAMYFCASRGQEAFFGQGTRLTVV.

The genes are TRBV6-1 and TRBJ1-5; TRBD1 is a possible D gene (5 bases). The CDR3 is 11 residues long. V was cut by 6 bases and J by 6 bases, with 6 bases left in between. The germline V gene has CDR1 MNHNS and CDR2 SASEGT. The CDR3, as DNA: TGTGCCAGCAGCCAGGGTCAGCCCCAGCATTTT. Translating it yields CASSQGQPQHF.

The J gene is TRBJ1-1, the V gene TRBV7-9; 9 nucleotides match TRBD1. The V gene's germline CDR1 is SEHNR and CDR2 FQNEAQ (reference sequence). The CDR3 is 17 amino acids. The V segment lost 3 bases and the J segment 5 bases; nucleotides outside the gene matches: 13. CDR3 region: CASSLGADRGSKTEAFF. CDR3 nucleotide sequence: TGTGCCAGCAGCTTGGGGGCGGACAGGGGAAGTAAAACTGAAGCTTTCTTT.

This clone has just one count. This sequence joins TRBV18 and TRBJ2-5; D is perhaps TRBD2 (5 bases). The germline V gene has CDR1 KGHSH and CDR2 LQKENI. This CDR3 contains 12 residues. V lost 3 bases and J 5 bases, leaving 7 bases between the germline ends. The CDR3 DNA is TGTGCCAGCTCACCCAGGAGGGAGACCCAGTACTTC. This translates into CASSPRRETQYF.

The chain couples TRBV2 to TRBJ1-1, with 7 bases that match TRBD1. The CDR3 is made up of 13 amino acids. The V and J ends lost 5 bases and 4 bases, in that order; junction bases with no gene match: 4. Germline assignment: CDR1 SNHLY and CDR2 FYNNEI. The CDR3 DNA sequence: TGTGCCAGCAGTCAAAACAGGGGCACTGAAGCTTTCTTT. Translating gives CASSQNRGTEAFF.

This clone was counted once. The genes are TRBV18 and TRBJ1-4; D possibly corresponds to TRBD1 (5 bases). CDR1 and CDR2 from the germline V gene are KGHSH and LQKENI. Trimming removed 3 bases at V and 7 bases at J, with 9 bases between. The CDR3 is 13 residues long. The CDR3 sequence: CASSPGLGEKLFF. The CDR3 DNA follows: TGTGCCAGCTCACCGGGACTCGGTGAAAAACTGTTTTTT. The full variable domain, completed using reference TRBV18 and TRBJ1-4, is NAGVMQNPRHLVRRRGQEARLRCSPMKGHSHVYWYRQLPEEGLKFMVYLQKENIIDESGMPKERFSAEFPKEGPSILRIQQVVRGDSAAYFCASSPGLGEKLFFGSGTQLSVL.

This chain connects TRBV7-7 to TRBJ2-1; 7 bases align to TRBD2. The germline V gene encodes CDR1 SSHAT and CDR2 FNYEAQ (reference sequence). The CDR3 totals 15 residues. V shed 2 bases, J shed 4 bases, and the junction held 5 bases outside the gene matches. The CDR3 coding sequence is TGTGCCAGCAGCTTACGGGGCGGGGGTTACAATGAGCAGTTCTTC. Its protein is CASSLRGGGYNEQFF.

This clone was seen once. An end of the junction does not agree with germline; a read error may underlie this. The CDR3: CAWNPIQMNTEVFF. In DNA, the CDR3 is TGTGCCTGGAACCCTATACAGATGAACACTGAAGTTTTCTTT. The chain employs TRBV30 and TRBJ1-1, with D unresolved. Germline loops: CDR1 GTSNPN, CDR2 SVGIG (reference sequence). The CDR3 totals 14 residues.

The sample holds a few counts of this clone. This chain joins TRBV27 and TRBJ2-1; either TRBD1 or TRBD2 may fit D (5 bases each). Germline V gives CDR1 MNHEY, CDR2 SMNVEV (reference sequence). The CDR3 extends over 16 amino acids. V gave up 5 bases and J gave up 4 bases, with 18 bases separating them. The CDR3 loop is CASSALGAPGYNEQFF. CDR3 nucleotides: TGTGCCAGCAGTGCTCTCGGGGCGCCGGGTTACAATGAGCAGTTCTTC.

The chain is built from TRBV5-1 and TRBJ1-1, with TRBD1 as a possible D gene (5 bases). V dropped 6 bases and J dropped 3 bases, with 15 bases sitting between them. Germline V CDR1 and CDR2: SGHRS, YFSETQ. The CDR3 is 14 amino acids. The CDR3 DNA reads as TGCGCCAGCACCCTCAGGGATAGCGACACTGAAGCTTTCTTT. Translation gives CASTLRDSDTEAFF.

This clone has a single count. The rearrangement uses TRBV19 and TRBJ2-6; 14 bases are a match to TRBD2. The CDR3 runs 17 residues. Germline CDR1 and CDR2: LNHDA and SQIVND (reference sequence). The V gene end was trimmed by 5 bases and the J gene end by 2 bases; junction bases not matched to a gene: 2. The CDR3 loop is CASSPGLAGAGANVLTF. Written as DNA, the CDR3 is TGTGCCAGTAGTCCGGGACTAGCGGGGGCTGGGGCCAACGTCCTGACTTTC.

V gene TRBV6-5 combines with J gene TRBJ1-6; TRBD1 agrees at 9 bases. The germline gives CDR1 MNHEY, CDR2 SVGAGI. The J segment lost 7 bases and the V segment lost 4 bases, leaving 2 bases of the junction unmatched. The length of the CDR3 is 14 residues. As DNA, the CDR3 is TGTGCCAGCAGTTCCGGGACAGGGAATTCACCCCTCCACTTT. Protein sequence: CASSSGTGNSPLHF.

This clone was detected a few times. The chain links TRBV2 to TRBJ1-6; 8 bases map to TRBD1. In germline, CDR1 is SNHLY, CDR2 FYNNEI. CDR3 length: 14 amino acids. J gave up 10 bases and V 3 bases, and 5 bases lay outside the gene matches. CDR3 protein: CASSEDRVGSPLHF. The CDR3 region has the DNA TGTGCCAGCAGTGAGGACAGGGTGGGCTCACCCCTCCACTTT. Filled out from reference TRBV2 and TRBJ1-6, the complete variable domain reads EPEVTQTPSHQVTQMGQEVILRCVPISNHLYFYWYRQILGQKVEFLVSFYNNEISEKSEIFDDQFSVERPDGSNFTLKIRSTKLEDSAMYFCASSEDRVGSPLHFGNGTRLTVT.

The chain recombines TRBV6-1 with TRBJ2-6; D remains ambiguous. V lost 8 bases, J lost 1 base, and 9 bases lay in between. The CDR3 has 14 amino acids. Germline assignment: CDR1 MNHNS and CDR2 SASEGT. The CDR3 here is CASDEYSGANVLTF. As DNA, the CDR3 is TGTGCCAGCGATGAATATTCTGGGGCCAACGTCCTGACTTTC.